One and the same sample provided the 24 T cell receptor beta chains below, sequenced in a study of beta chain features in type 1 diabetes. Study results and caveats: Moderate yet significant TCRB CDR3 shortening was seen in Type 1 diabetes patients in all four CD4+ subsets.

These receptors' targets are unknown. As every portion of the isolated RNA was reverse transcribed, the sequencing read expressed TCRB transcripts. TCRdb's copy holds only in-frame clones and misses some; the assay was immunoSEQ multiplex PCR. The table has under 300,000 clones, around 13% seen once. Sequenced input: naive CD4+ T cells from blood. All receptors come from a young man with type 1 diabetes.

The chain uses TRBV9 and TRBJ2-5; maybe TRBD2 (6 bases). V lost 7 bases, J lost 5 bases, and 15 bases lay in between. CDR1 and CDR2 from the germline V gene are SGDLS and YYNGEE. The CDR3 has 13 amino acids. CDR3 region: CASAGRRGETQYF. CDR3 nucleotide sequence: TGTGCCAGCGCGGGACGCCGGGGTGAGACCCAGTACTTC.

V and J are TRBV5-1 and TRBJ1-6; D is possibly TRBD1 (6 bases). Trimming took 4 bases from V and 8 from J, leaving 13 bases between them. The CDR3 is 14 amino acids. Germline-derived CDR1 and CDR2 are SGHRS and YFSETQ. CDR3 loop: CASSLGQQDSPLHF. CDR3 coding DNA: TGCGCCAGCAGCCTTGGACAGCAGGATTCACCCCTCCACTTT.

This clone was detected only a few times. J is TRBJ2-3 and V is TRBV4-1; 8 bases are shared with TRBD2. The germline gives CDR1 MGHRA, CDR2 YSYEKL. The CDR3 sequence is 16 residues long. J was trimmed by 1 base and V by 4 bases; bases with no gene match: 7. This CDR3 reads CASSPLIGGGTDTQYF. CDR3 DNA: TGCGCCAGCAGCCCTCTTATCGGGGGGGGCACAGATACGCAGTATTTT.

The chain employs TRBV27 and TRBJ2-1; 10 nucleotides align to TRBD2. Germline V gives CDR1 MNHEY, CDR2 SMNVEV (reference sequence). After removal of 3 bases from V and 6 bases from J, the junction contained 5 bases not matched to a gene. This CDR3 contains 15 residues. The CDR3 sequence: CASSFASGGSNEQFF. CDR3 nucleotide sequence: TGTGCCAGCAGTTTCGCTAGCGGGGGATCCAATGAGCAGTTCTTC.

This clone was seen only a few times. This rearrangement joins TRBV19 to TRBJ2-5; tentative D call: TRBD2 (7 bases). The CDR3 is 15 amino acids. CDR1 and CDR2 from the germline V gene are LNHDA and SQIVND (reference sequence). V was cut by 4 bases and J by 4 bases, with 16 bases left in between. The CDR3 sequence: CASSSSRGPLETQYF. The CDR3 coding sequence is TGTGCCAGTAGTAGCTCGCGGGGGCCGCTAGAGACCCAGTACTTC. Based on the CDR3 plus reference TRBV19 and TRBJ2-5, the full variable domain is DGGITQSPKYLFRKEGQNVTLSCEQNLNHDAMYWYRQDPGQGLRLIYYSQIVNDFQKGDIAEGYSVSREKKESFPLTVTSAQKNPTAFYLCASSSSRGPLETQYFGPGTRLLVL.

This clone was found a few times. The CDR3 bases are TGCGCCAGCAGCCAAGATAACGGGGGGACACCCTACGAGCAGTACTTC. Translating it yields CASSQDNGGTPYEQYF. V gene TRBV4-1 combines with J gene TRBJ2-7; TRBD2 is a possible D gene (7 bases). Deletions cut 0 bases from V and 2 bases from J, with 14 bases between. Germline values: CDR1 MGHRA, CDR2 YSYEKL. The CDR3 runs 16 residues.

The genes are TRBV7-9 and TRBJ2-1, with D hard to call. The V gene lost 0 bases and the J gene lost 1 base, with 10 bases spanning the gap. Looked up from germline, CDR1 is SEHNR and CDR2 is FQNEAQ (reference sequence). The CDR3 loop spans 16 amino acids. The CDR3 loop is CASSLAAGPSYNEQFF. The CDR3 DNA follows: TGTGCCAGCAGCTTAGCGGCTGGCCCTTCCTACAATGAGCAGTTCTTC.

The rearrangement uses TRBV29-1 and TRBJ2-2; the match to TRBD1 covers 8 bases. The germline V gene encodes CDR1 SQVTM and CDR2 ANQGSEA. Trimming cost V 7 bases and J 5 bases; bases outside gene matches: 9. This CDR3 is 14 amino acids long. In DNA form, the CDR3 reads TGCAGCGCCGACAGGGGAAAACAGACCGGGGAGCTGTTTTTT. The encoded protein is CSADRGKQTGELFF.

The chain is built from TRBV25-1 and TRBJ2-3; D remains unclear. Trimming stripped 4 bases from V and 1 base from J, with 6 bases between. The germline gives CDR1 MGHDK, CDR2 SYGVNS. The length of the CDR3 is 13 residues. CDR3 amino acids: CASSVGGTDTQYF. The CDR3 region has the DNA TGTGCCAGCAGTGTGGGCGGCACAGATACGCAGTATTTT.

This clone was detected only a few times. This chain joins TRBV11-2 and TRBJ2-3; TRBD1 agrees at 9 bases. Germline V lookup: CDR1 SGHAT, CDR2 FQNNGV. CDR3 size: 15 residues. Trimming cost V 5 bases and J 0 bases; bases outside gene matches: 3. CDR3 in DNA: TGTGCCAGCAGCCAACAGGGGGCGAGCACAGATACGCAGTATTTT. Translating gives CASSQQGASTDTQYF.

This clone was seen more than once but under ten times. CDR3 nucleotide sequence: TGTGCCTTTAAGGGAGTTCGGACTGAAGCTTTCTTT. Encoded protein: CAFKGVRTEAFF. The chain employs TRBV30 and TRBJ1-1, with D uncertain. This CDR3 region has 12 residues. V was cut by 7 bases and J by 5 bases, with 14 bases left in between. Germline assignment: CDR1 GTSNPN and CDR2 SVGIG (reference sequence).

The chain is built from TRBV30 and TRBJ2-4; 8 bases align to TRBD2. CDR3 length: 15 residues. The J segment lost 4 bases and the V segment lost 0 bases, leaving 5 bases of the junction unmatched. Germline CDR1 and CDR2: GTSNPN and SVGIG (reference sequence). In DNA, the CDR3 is TGTGCCTGGAGTGTACCGGGAGGGATAAAAAACATTCAGTACTTC. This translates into CAWSVPGGIKNIQYF.

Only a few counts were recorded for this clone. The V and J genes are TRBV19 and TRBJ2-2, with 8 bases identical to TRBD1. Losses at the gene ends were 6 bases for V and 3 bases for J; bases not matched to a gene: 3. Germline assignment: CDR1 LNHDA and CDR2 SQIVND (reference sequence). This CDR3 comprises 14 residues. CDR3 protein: CASSLGQDTGELFF. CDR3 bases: TGTGCCAGTAGCCTGGGACAGGACACCGGGGAGCTGTTTTTT.

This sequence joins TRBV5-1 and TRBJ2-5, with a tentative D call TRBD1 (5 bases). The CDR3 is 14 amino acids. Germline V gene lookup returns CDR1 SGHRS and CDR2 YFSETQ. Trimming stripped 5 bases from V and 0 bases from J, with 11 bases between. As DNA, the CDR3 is TGCGCCAGCAGGTTGACAGCATACCAAGAGACCCAGTACTTC. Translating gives CASRLTAYQETQYF.

CDR3 loop: CATSHDQVDTQYF. CDR3 in DNA: TGTGCCACCAGCCACGACCAGGTGGATACGCAGTATTTT. The chain is built from TRBV15 and TRBJ2-3; D not resolved. Germline-derived CDR1 and CDR2 are LNHNV and YYDKDF (reference sequence). The CDR3 covers 13 residues. The V end was cut by 5 bases, the J end by 6 bases, with 12 bases between.

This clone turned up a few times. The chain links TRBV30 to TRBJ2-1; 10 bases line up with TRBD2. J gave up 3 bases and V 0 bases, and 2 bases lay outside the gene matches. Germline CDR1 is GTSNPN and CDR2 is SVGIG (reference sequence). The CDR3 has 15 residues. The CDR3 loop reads CAWSVLAGNYNEQFF. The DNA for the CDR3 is TGTGCCTGGAGTGTACTAGCGGGGAACTACAATGAGCAGTTCTTC.

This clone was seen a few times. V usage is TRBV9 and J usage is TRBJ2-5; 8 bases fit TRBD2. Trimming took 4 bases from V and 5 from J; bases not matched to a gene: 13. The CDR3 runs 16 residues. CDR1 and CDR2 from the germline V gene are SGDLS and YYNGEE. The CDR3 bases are TGTGCCAGCAGCCGGGGGGGACTACCCAATCTGGAGACCCAGTACTTC. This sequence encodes CASSRGGLPNLETQYF.

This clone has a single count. The CDR3 DNA reads TGTGCCAGCTCACCACAGGGGAACGAGCAGTACTTC. Translating it yields CASSPQGNEQYF. V and J are TRBV18 and TRBJ2-7, with D possibly matching TRBD1 (5 bases). This CDR3 comprises 12 residues. CDR1 is KGHSH, CDR2 LQKENI, per germline. Trimming pared 1 base from V and 5 bases from J, leaving 6 bases between.

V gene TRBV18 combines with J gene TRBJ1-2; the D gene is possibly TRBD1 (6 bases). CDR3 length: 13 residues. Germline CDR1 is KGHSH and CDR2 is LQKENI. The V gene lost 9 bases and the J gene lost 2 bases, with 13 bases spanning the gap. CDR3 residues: CARRGGGNYGYTF. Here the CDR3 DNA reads TGTGCCAGGAGGGGGGGAGGAAACTATGGCTACACCTTC.

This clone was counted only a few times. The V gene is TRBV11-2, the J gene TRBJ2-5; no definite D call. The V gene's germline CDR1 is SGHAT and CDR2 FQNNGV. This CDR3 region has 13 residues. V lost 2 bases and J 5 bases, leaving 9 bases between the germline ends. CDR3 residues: CASSLSTWETQYF. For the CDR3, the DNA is TGTGCCAGCAGCTTAAGTACTTGGGAGACCCAGTACTTC.

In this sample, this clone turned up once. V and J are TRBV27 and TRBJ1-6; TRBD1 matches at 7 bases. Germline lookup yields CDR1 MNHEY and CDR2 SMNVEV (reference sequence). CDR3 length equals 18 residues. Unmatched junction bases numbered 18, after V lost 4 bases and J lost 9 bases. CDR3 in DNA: TGTGCCAGCAGTTCCTCCCCCACTTCGACAGGGTTGAGTTCACCCCTCCACTTT. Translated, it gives CASSSSPTSTGLSSPLHF.

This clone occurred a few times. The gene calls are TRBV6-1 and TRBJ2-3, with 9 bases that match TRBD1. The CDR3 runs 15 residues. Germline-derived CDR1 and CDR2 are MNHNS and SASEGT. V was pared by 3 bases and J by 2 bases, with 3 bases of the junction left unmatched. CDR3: CASSDGTGTTDTQYF. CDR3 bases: TGTGCCAGCAGTGATGGGACAGGGACCACAGATACGCAGTATTTT.

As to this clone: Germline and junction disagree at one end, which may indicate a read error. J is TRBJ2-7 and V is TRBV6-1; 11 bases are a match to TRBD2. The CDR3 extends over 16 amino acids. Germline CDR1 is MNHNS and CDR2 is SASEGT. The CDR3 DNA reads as TGTGCCAGCAGCGAAGCTTGGGTAGCGGGAGGGGGCGAGCAGTACTTC. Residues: CASSEAWVAGGGEQYF.

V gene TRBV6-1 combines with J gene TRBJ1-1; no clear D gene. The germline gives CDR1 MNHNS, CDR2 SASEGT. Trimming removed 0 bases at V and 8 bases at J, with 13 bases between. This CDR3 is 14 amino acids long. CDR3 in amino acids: CASSEAPSLWEAFF. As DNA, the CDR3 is TGTGCCAGCAGTGAAGCGCCGAGTTTGTGGGAAGCTTTCTTT.